One TCR beta chain is described in this entry. As yet, its antigen is unknown. The sample belongs to a study of beta chain features in type 1 diabetes. Per the germline V gene, CDR1 is SGHDN and CDR2 is FVKESK. Trimming took 4 bases from V and 1 from J, leaving 13 bases between them. CDR3 length equals 15 residues. The study, taken as a whole, reports: VDJ junctions in type 1 diabetes patients carried more deletions and fewer insertions. Patients showed naive, central memory and Treg TCRB repertoires that appeared more similar than those of healthy donors.

The entirety of the isolated RNA underwent reverse transcription, so expressed TCRB transcripts were sequenced. The repertoire was sequenced with immunoSEQ multiplex PCR; TCRdb's copy has only in-frame clones and lacks some. The sample lists about 240,000 clones; around a quarter were seen once. This rearrangement joins TRBV14 to TRBJ1-1; a possible D gene is TRBD1 (6 bases). The receptor's source is a man aged 25-45 years in good health. The sequencing input was central memory CD4+ T cells from blood. The CDR3 loop reads CASSRRDTWNTEAFF. CDR3 coding DNA: TGTGCCAGCAGCCGACGGGACACATGGAACACTGAAGCTTTCTTT.